Sequencing of this T cell receptor (beta chain) was carried out in a study of spatial heterogeneity in lung cancer. Study-wide context: More beta-chain than alpha-chain sequences were consistently detected. The study's findings and limits: In tumors, expanded intratumoral alpha and beta TCR counts tracked mutation counts.

Every TCR cDNA molecule carried a tag that served as a unique molecular identifier. TCRdb recomputed calls from the 5' RACE reads with MiXCR, one row per CDR3 protein. The sample gives over 25,000 distinct CDR3 sequences, approximately 6.9% of which show up once; roughly a quarter is in the top ten. The V gene's germline CDR1 is LGHNA and CDR2 YNFKEQ. The CDR3 loop spans 14 amino acids. Trimming left V 1 base short and J 2 bases short, with 9 bases between. The time point was: sample taken at primary tumor resection. The cohort: some 70 early-stage, untreated non-small cell lung cancer patients. The study sequenced unsorted whole RNA from tumor, nontumor lung or frozen PBMC. This clonotype was recorded at least ten times. Its antigen remains unidentified.

The V call is TRBV4-2, the J call TRBJ2-7; perhaps TRBD1 as D (6 bases). The receptor was derived from a male donor with early-stage non-small cell lung cancer. Here the sequenced sample was lung tumor tissue, taken at surgery. The CDR3 DNA reads TGTGCCAGCAGCCAAGGGACAGATACCTACGAGCAGTACTTC. Its translation is CASSQGTDTYEQYF.